The text below deals with one T cell receptor beta chain. Some clones are missing from TCRdb's copy, which holds only in-frame ones; the method was immunoSEQ multiplex PCR. The sample lists approximately 2.3 million clones, just over 90% occurring once. This sample stems from a study of shared clonotypes between healthy human individuals. This CDR3 spans 16 amino acids. In germline, CDR1 is SNHLY, CDR2 FYNNEI. V lost 3 bases and J 4 bases, leaving 18 bases between the germline ends. Material: naive CD4+ T cells from PBMCs. Sample subset: CD45RA+ positively selected. The chain joins TRBV2 to TRBJ1-1; D is unresolved. The TCR sequence derives from a man younger than 30 in good health. Some clones in this sample may be carry-over from other donors' samples. The CDR3 sequence: CASSDYGFMRSTEAFF. In nucleotides, the CDR3 is TGTGCCAGCAGTGATTACGGATTTATGCGATCCACTGAAGCTTTCTTT.